The 32 T cell receptor beta chains below come from one sample, sequenced in a study of blood T cell repertoires in COVID-19. The method was immunoSEQ multiplex PCR; TCRdb's version includes in-frame clones alone and lacks a portion of them. The sample yields just under 150,000 clones, more than 75% seen once. Sequenced input: peripheral blood. The source of these receptors is a woman aged 50 to 65 with active or convalescent COVID-19.

The genes are TRBV27 and TRBJ2-3; D possibly corresponds to TRBD1 (6 bases). The length of the CDR3 is 17 residues. Germline CDR1 and CDR2: MNHEY and SMNVEV (reference sequence). The ends were cut back, 5 bases at V and 2 bases at J, with 20 bases in the middle. Here the CDR3 reads CASSDTVAGGYTDTQYF. The CDR3 DNA sequence: TGTGCCAGCAGTGATACGGTAGCTGGGGGCTACACAGATACGCAGTATTTT.

This rearrangement joins TRBV30 to TRBJ1-5; D is possibly TRBD1 (5 bases). Deletions cut 2 bases from V and 0 bases from J, with 14 bases between. This CDR3 has 16 residues. Germline CDR1 reads GTSNPN; CDR2 reads SVGIG (reference sequence). CDR3 loop: CAWSPRTSLSNQPQHF. In nucleotides, the CDR3 is TGTGCCTGGAGTCCCCGGACAAGTCTTAGCAATCAGCCCCAGCATTTT.

This clone was detected only once. V is TRBV6-2 or TRBV6-3 and J is TRBJ1-2; 10 nucleotides align to TRBD1. J gave up 4 bases and V 2 bases, and 4 bases lay outside the gene matches. From germline, CDR1 is MNHEY and CDR2 SVGEGT. The CDR3 contains 15 residues. The DNA for the CDR3 is TGTGCCAGCAGTTACCGGGACAGGGGTATCTATGGCTACACCTTC. This translates into CASSYRDRGIYGYTF.

J is TRBJ2-7 and V is TRBV5-4, with 11 bases identical to TRBD2. The CDR3 loop spans 16 amino acids. The ends lost 4 bases at V and 5 bases at J; junction bases unmatched: 11. CDR1 is SGHNT and CDR2 is YYREEE in the germline V gene (reference sequence). Written as DNA, the CDR3 is TGTGCCAGCAGCCTGATAGCGGGGGGGCTTTCCCACGAGCAGTACTTC. Amino acid sequence: CASSLIAGGLSHEQYF.

V usage is TRBV11-2 and J usage is TRBJ1-2, with 7 bases fitting TRBD1. The CDR3 consists of 15 residues. The germline gives CDR1 SGHAT, CDR2 FQNNGV. V was clipped by 5 bases and J by 3 bases; unmatched bases: 9. CDR3 loop: CASSIGQAVHYGYTF. The CDR3 region has the DNA TGTGCCAGCAGCATCGGACAGGCCGTCCACTATGGCTACACCTTC.

This clone is a singleton in its sample. This sequence joins TRBV29-1 and TRBJ2-7; D possibly corresponds to TRBD1 (6 bases). Germline CDR1 reads SQVTM; CDR2 reads ANQGSEA. There are 12 residues in the CDR3. With 2 bases removed from V and 4 bases from J, the gap between germline ends came to 9 bases. The CDR3, as DNA: TGCAGCGTTGAATCCCAGGGGTACGAGCAGTACTTC. It encodes CSVESQGYEQYF.

The chain is built from TRBV9 and TRBJ2-7; 8 bases are a match to TRBD2. After removal of 4 bases from V and 0 bases from J, the junction contained 3 bases not matched to a gene. Germline values: CDR1 SGDLS, CDR2 YYNGEE. The CDR3 contains 14 residues. Here the CDR3 DNA reads TGTGCCAGCAGCACCAGCGGGAGCTCCTACGAGCAGTACTTC. Encoded protein: CASSTSGSSYEQYF.

V is TRBV7-8 and J is TRBJ1-1; D might be TRBD1 (5 bases). V dropped 5 bases and J dropped 1 base, with 11 bases sitting between them. Germline CDR1 is SGHVS and CDR2 is FQNEAQ. The CDR3 has 14 residues. The CDR3 loop is CASSLRDWNTEAFF. Written as DNA, the CDR3 is TGTGCCAGCAGCCTCCGGGACTGGAACACTGAAGCTTTCTTT.

This chain links TRBV6-2 or TRBV6-3 with TRBJ2-1, with D possibly matching TRBD2 (5 bases). Trimming cost V 2 bases and J 0 bases, with 8 bases left between them. The CDR3 loop spans 15 amino acids. The germline gives CDR1 MNHEY, CDR2 SVGEGT. The CDR3 sequence: CASSYRGISYNEQFF. In DNA, the CDR3 is TGTGCCAGCAGTTACCGAGGGATCTCCTACAATGAGCAGTTCTTC.

This chain links TRBV10-3 with TRBJ1-1; D is undetermined. Germline V gene sequence: CDR1 ENHRY, CDR2 SYGVKD. The CDR3 has 14 amino acids. V lost 0 bases and J 0 bases, leaving 5 bases between the germline ends. The CDR3 coding sequence is TGTGCCATCAGTGAGTCACAGTTGAACACTGAAGCTTTCTTT. This codes for CAISESQLNTEAFF.

V usage is TRBV11-2 and J usage is TRBJ1-1; TRBD1 aligns across 9 bases. Looked up from germline, CDR1 is SGHAT and CDR2 is FQNNGV. J gave up 0 bases and V 5 bases, and 4 bases lay outside the gene matches. CDR3 length: 15 residues. The CDR3 spells CASSPRQGVNTEAFF. CDR3 DNA: TGTGCCAGCAGCCCGCGACAGGGGGTGAACACTGAAGCTTTCTTT.

This sequence joins TRBV7-8 and TRBJ2-1; 7 bases are shared with TRBD2. The CDR3 runs to 15 residues. Germline V gene data show CDR1 as SGHVS and CDR2 as FQNEAQ. Trimming removed 4 bases from V and 0 bases from J; junction bases left unmatched: 3. The CDR3 sequence is CASSSGLVSYNEQFF. CDR3 nucleotides: TGTGCCAGCAGCTCCGGACTAGTCTCCTACAATGAGCAGTTCTTC.

The J gene is TRBJ1-1, the V gene TRBV5-1, with 9 positions matching TRBD1. CDR1 SGHRS and CDR2 YFSETQ come from the germline V gene. The trim removed 4 bases at V and 6 bases at J, leaving 7 bases unmatched. CDR3 length equals 14 residues. In nucleotides, the CDR3 is TGCGCCAGCAGCCCCGGGACAGGGAAGTCTGAAGCTTTCTTT. It yields the protein CASSPGTGKSEAFF.

The chain links TRBV25-1 to TRBJ2-3, with D tentatively TRBD2 (6 bases). CDR1 is MGHDK, CDR2 SYGVNS, per germline. The CDR3 sequence is 14 residues long. Deletions cut 1 base from V and 1 base from J, with 6 bases between. The CDR3 region has the DNA TGTGCCAGCAGTGAATTAGCGGGCACAGATACGCAGTATTTT. Translating it yields CASSELAGTDTQYF.

V is TRBV10-3 and J is TRBJ1-1, with a tentative D call TRBD1 (6 bases). The CDR3 runs 14 residues. Trimming left V 10 bases short and J 0 bases short, with 15 bases between. Germline values: CDR1 ENHRY, CDR2 SYGVKD. The CDR3 region has the DNA TGTGCCACCCAGGGGAGAGTCATGAACACTGAAGCTTTCTTT. It is translated as CATQGRVMNTEAFF.

The gene calls are TRBV19 and TRBJ1-2; weak D call: TRBD1 (5 bases). Trimming took off 10 bases at V and 7 bases at J, with 13 bases between the two ends. This CDR3 contains 11 residues. The germline gives CDR1 LNHDA, CDR2 SQIVND (reference sequence). The CDR3, as DNA: TGTGCCACCCTTGGGGGGGTTGGCTACACCTTC. It yields the protein CATLGGVGYTF.

This clone was counted a few times. V usage is TRBV14 and J usage is TRBJ2-7; TRBD2 might be the D (8 bases). From germline, CDR1 is SGHDN and CDR2 FVKESK. V shed 5 bases and J shed 0 bases, with 20 bases lying between them. This CDR3 has 17 residues. The CDR3 sequence is CASSLRSGGTVSYEQYF. The CDR3 coding sequence is TGTGCCAGCAGCTTACGCTCGGGGGGGACAGTCTCCTACGAGCAGTACTTC.

The chain combines TRBV28 with TRBJ2-3, with TRBD2 matching 9 bases. This CDR3 spans 18 amino acids. V dropped 7 bases and J dropped 4; count of bases not matched to a gene: 18. The germline V gene encodes CDR1 MDHEN and CDR2 SYDVKM. This CDR3 is CASKLVAGDLRKADTQYF. CDR3 nucleotides: TGTGCCAGCAAACTGGTAGCGGGGGACCTTAGGAAGGCAGATACGCAGTATTTT.

The rearrangement joins TRBV10-3 to TRBJ2-2, with TRBD1 matching over 7 bases. The germline gives CDR1 ENHRY, CDR2 SYGVKD. V lost 3 bases and J lost 7; bases outside the gene matches: 8. This CDR3 contains 15 residues. CDR3 nucleotides: TGTGCCATCAGTGAAAGAGAGGGGGCAATCGGGGAGCTGTTTTTT. Residues: CAISEREGAIGELFF.

The chain recombines TRBV2 with TRBJ1-1; 7 bases are a match to TRBD1. The CDR3 extends over 14 amino acids. From germline, CDR1 is SNHLY and CDR2 FYNNEI. The junction had 7 bases not matched to a gene; V was cut back by 2 bases and J by 7 bases. CDR3 DNA sequence: TGTGCCAGCAGTGAACAGGCAGGGGGAGGTGAAGCTTTCTTT. Its protein product is CASSEQAGGGEAFF.

The chain combines TRBV7-2 with TRBJ1-2; 11 positions agree with TRBD1. Germline trimming cut 1 base from V and 5 bases from J; bases unmatched to any gene: 3. The CDR3 spans 15 residues. Per the germline V gene, CDR1 is SGHTA and CDR2 is FQGNSA. The CDR3 protein is CASSLGGTGGYGYTF. CDR3 nucleotides: TGTGCCAGCAGCTTAGGTGGGACAGGGGGGTATGGCTACACCTTC.

The chain links TRBV19 to TRBJ1-1; 10 nucleotides agree with TRBD1. Trimming removed 9 bases from V and 1 base from J; junction bases left unmatched: 8. The CDR3 is 15 residues long. Germline CDR1 and CDR2: LNHDA and SQIVND (reference sequence). Here the CDR3 reads CASAKRQGANTEAFF. CDR3 in DNA: TGTGCCAGCGCAAAGCGACAGGGGGCGAACACTGAAGCTTTCTTT.

The rearrangement links TRBV4-1 to TRBJ1-2; TRBD1 matches 10 bases. The CDR3 loop spans 15 amino acids. The ends lost 3 bases at V and 8 bases at J; junction bases unmatched: 9. Germline V gene sequence: CDR1 MGHRA, CDR2 YSYEKL. CDR3 nucleotides: TGCGCCAGCAGCCAGACTCCGGGACAGGGGAACGGCTACACCTTC. Translated: CASSQTPGQGNGYTF.

The CDR3 protein is CASSLRSGTGGEFF. CDR3 sequence (DNA): TGTGCCAGCAGTTTAAGGTCGGGGACAGGGGGGGAGTTCTTC. This chain connects TRBV27 to TRBJ2-1; TRBD1 aligns across 11 bases. Germline V gene lookup returns CDR1 MNHEY and CDR2 SMNVEV (reference sequence). This CDR3 has 14 amino acids. V gave up 2 bases and J gave up 14 bases; unmatched junction bases: 8.

This chain joins TRBV9 and TRBJ2-7; D is perhaps TRBD2 (6 bases). Per the germline V gene, CDR1 is SGDLS and CDR2 is YYNGEE. Trimming pared 4 bases from V and 2 bases from J, leaving 13 bases between. CDR3 length: 14 amino acids. The CDR3 nucleotides are TGTGCCAGCAGCCCCCACGGGGGACCCTACGAGCAGTACTTC. The encoded protein is CASSPHGGPYEQYF.

This clone was detected a few times. The chain recombines TRBV6-5 with TRBJ2-7; TRBD1 matches 9 bases. The CDR3 extends over 15 amino acids. The trim removed 6 bases at V and 4 bases at J, leaving 10 bases unmatched. Germline V lookup: CDR1 MNHEY, CDR2 SVGAGI. CDR3 bases: TGTGCCAGCAGGCGTTCCGGGACAGGGATATACGAGCAGTACTTC. This codes for CASRRSGTGIYEQYF.

As regards this clone: An end of the junction does not agree with germline; a read error may underlie this. V and J are TRBV18 and TRBJ2-6; D call uncertain. Germline values: CDR1 KGHSH, CDR2 LQKENI. The CDR3 contains 16 residues. Here the CDR3 reads CASSPQETYGANVLTF. CDR3 DNA sequence: TGTGCCAGCTCCCCACAAGAGACTTACGGGGCCAACGTCCTGACTTTC.

CDR3: CASSESRGGGELFF. CDR3 bases: TGTGCCAGCAGTGAATCCAGGGGCGGGGGGGAGCTGTTTTTT. J is TRBJ2-2 and V is TRBV25-1; possible D gene TRBD1, 6 bases. Germline V lookup: CDR1 MGHDK, CDR2 SYGVNS. CDR3 size: 14 residues. Trimming took 1 base from V and 8 from J, leaving 11 bases between them.

V gene TRBV11-2 combines with J gene TRBJ2-7; 11 nucleotides match TRBD1. CDR3 length: 15 residues. Germline-derived CDR1 and CDR2 are SGHAT and FQNNGV. With 3 bases clipped from V and 2 bases from J, the junction kept 3 bases outside the gene matches. CDR3 in amino acids: CASSLGTGGTYEQYF. For the CDR3, the DNA is TGTGCCAGCAGCTTGGGGACAGGGGGGACCTACGAGCAGTACTTC.

The chain has TRBV11-2 and TRBJ1-1, with D perhaps matching TRBD1 (6 bases). CDR1 and CDR2 from the germline V gene are SGHAT and FQNNGV. With 5 bases removed from V and 1 base from J, the gap between germline ends came to 23 bases. The CDR3 loop spans 18 amino acids. CDR3 protein: CASSTWGLAGAQNTEAFF. In DNA, the CDR3 is TGTGCCAGCAGCACCTGGGGGTTGGCAGGGGCTCAGAACACTGAAGCTTTCTTT. The whole variable domain, remainder taken from reference TRBV11-2 and TRBJ1-1, is EAGVAQSPRYKIIEKRQSVAFWCNPISGHATLYWYQQILGQGPKLLIQFQNNGVVDDSQLPKDRFSAERLKGVDSTLKIQPAKLEDSAVYLCASSTWGLAGAQNTEAFFGQGTRLTVV.

The rearrangement uses TRBV30 and TRBJ2-7; D may be TRBD1 (5 bases). The V and J ends lost 4 bases and 5 bases respectively, with 12 bases between them. This CDR3 comprises 12 residues. CDR1 GTSNPN and CDR2 SVGIG come from the germline V gene (reference sequence). The DNA for the CDR3 is TGTGCCTGGAACACAGGCCACCACGAGCAGTACTTC. This gives the protein CAWNTGHHEQYF.

The chain is built from TRBV7-2 and TRBJ1-2; a weak D match, TRBD1 (6 bases). The CDR3 is made up of 17 amino acids. Trimming shortened V by 1 base and J by 6 bases, and 21 bases separated the two germline ends. Germline assignment: CDR1 SGHTA and CDR2 FQGNSA. This CDR3 reads CASSLVQGYSSGDGYTF. CDR3 nucleotides: TGTGCCAGCAGCTTAGTACAGGGTTACTCCTCAGGTGATGGCTACACCTTC. Drawing the rest from reference TRBV7-2 and TRBJ1-2, the complete variable domain is GAGVSQSPSNKVTEKGKDVELRCDPISGHTALYWYRQSLGQGLEFLIYFQGNSAPDKSGLPSDRFSAERTGGSVSTLTIQRTQQEDSAVYLCASSLVQGYSSGDGYTFGSGTRLTVV.